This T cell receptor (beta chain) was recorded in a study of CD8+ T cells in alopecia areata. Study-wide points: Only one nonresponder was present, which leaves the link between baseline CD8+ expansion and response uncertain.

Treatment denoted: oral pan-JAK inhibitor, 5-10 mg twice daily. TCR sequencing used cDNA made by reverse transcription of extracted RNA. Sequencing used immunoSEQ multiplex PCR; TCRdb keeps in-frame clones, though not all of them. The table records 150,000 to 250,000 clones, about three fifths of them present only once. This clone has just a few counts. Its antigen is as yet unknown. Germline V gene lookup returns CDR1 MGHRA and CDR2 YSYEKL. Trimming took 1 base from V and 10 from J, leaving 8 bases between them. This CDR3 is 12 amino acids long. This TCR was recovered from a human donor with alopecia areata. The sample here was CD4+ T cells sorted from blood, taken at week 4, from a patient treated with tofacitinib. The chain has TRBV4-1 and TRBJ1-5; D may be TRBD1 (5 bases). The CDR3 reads CASSQVRGPQHF. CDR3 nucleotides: TGCGCCAGCAGCCAAGTGAGGGGACCCCAGCATTTT.